This T cell receptor (beta chain) came from a study of cytomegalovirus exposure and HLA in healthy donors. V lost 5 bases to trimming and J lost 4 bases, with 18 bases between them. Germline-derived CDR1 and CDR2 are MNHEY and SMNVEV (reference sequence). The CDR3 has 17 residues. Amplification used 60 Vbeta primers and 13 Jbeta primers. The method was immunoSEQ multiplex PCR; TCRdb's version includes in-frame clones alone and lacks a portion of them. There are some 130,000 clones in the sample; more than 75% occur only once, and roughly 1.5% lies in the top ten. Study-wide points: Later findings reportedly placed an Asian-associated ancestry cluster below the roughly 660-donor mean for N-insertions.

About this clone: Its antigen is as yet unknown.

The receptor's source is a female donor in good health and CMV-seronegative. Material: PBMCs. The rearrangement uses TRBV27 and TRBJ2-6; D is ambiguous. CDR3 DNA sequence: TGTGCCAGCAGTCGTTCAGTCTCCTTAGCCGGGGCCAACGTCCTGACTTTC. Translation gives CASSRSVSLAGANVLTF.